This TCR beta chain emerged from a study of T cells in Graves' hyperthyroidism and ophthalmopathy. Whole-study findings and limits: Blood held most thyroid clonotypes expanded above 0.001 frequency.

The CDR3 regions of TCR beta were amplified from RNA transcripts. The HTBI primer set was used in a first-round RT-PCR of the TCR CDR3. TCRdb reanalysed the multiplex PCR reads using MiXCR and keeps one entry per CDR3 protein. The sample holds under 550,000 distinct CDR3 sequences, roughly 13% seen once. Worth noting for this clonotype: The antigen remains undetermined.

Not enrolled were patients with uncontrolled infection, other autoimmune disease, pregnancy or lactation. The diagnoses drew upon clinical symptoms, serum thyroxine and TRAb, thyroid ultrasound and orbital computed tomography. J lost 6 bases, V lost 4 bases, and 3 bases had no gene match. Germline V gene data show CDR1 as SGHTA and CDR2 as FQGNSA. There are 14 residues in the CDR3. This chain connects TRBV7-2 to TRBJ1-2; TRBD1 aligns across 12 bases. Sequencing was carried out using blood. This sequence was found in a woman under 30 with Graves' hyperthyroidism. CDR3 DNA: TGTGCCAGCAGCTGGGACAGGGGGCAGGATGGCTACACCTTC. Amino acids: CASSWDRGQDGYTF.